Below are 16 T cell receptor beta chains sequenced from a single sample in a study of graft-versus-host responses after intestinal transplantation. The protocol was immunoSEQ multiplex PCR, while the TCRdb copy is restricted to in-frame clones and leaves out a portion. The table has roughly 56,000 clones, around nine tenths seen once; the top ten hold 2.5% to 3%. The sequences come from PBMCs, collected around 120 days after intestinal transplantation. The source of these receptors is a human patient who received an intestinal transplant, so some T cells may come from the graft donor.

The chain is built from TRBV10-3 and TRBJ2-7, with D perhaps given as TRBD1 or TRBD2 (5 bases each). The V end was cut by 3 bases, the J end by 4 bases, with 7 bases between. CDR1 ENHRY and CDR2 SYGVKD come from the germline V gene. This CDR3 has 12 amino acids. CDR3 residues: CAISDGGYEQYF. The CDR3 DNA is TGTGCCATCAGTGATGGGGGATACGAGCAGTACTTC.

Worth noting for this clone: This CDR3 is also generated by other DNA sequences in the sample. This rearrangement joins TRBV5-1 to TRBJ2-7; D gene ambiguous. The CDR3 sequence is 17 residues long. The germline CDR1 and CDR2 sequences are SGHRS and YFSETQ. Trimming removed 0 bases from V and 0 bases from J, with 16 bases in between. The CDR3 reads CASSLGTYPQYSYEQYF. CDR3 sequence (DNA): TGCGCCAGCAGCTTGGGCACTTACCCACAGTACTCCTACGAGCAGTACTTC.

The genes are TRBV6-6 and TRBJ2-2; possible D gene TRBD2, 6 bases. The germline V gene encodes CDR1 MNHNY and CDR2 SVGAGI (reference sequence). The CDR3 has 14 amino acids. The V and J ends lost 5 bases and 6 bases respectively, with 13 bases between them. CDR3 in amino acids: CASSGNSGAGELFF. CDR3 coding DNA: TGTGCCAGCAGTGGCAATAGCGGCGCCGGGGAGCTGTTTTTT.

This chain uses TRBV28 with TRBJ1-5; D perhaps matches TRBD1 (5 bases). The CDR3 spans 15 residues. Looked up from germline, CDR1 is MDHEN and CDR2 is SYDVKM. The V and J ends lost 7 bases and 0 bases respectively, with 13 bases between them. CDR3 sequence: CASTPGGDSNQPQHF. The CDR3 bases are TGTGCCAGCACTCCCGGGGGAGATAGCAATCAGCCCCAGCATTTT.

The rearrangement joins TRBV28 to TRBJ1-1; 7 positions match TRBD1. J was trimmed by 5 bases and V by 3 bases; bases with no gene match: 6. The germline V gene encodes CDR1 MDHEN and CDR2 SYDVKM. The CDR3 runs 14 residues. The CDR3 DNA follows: TGTGCCAGCAGTTTTGCAGGGGGAGGAACTGAAGCTTTCTTT. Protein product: CASSFAGGGTEAFF.

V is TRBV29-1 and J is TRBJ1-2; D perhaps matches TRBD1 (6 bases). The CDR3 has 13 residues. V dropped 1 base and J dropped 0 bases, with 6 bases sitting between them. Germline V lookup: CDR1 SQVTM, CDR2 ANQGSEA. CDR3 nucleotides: TGCAGCGTTGAAGGGGGGCCTAACTATGGCTACACCTTC. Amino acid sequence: CSVEGGPNYGYTF. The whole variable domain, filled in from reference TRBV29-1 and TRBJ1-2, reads SAVISQKPSRDICQRGTSLTIQCQVDSQVTMMFWYRQQPGQSLTLIATANQGSEATYESGFVIDKFPISRPNLTFSTLTVSNMSPEDSSIYLCSVEGGPNYGYTFGSGTRLTVV.

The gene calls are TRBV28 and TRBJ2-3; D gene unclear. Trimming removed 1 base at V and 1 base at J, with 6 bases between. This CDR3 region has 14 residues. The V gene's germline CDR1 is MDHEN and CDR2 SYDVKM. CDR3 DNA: TGTGCCAGCAGTTTATTGGAGCGCACAGATACGCAGTATTTT. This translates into CASSLLERTDTQYF.

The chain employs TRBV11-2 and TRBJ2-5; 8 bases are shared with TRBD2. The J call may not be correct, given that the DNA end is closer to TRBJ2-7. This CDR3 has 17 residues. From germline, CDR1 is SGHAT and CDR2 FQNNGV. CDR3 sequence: CASSLDQGLEPPYEQYF. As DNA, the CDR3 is TGTGCCAGCAGCTTAGATCAGGGACTAGAGCCCCCCTACGAGCAGTACTTC.

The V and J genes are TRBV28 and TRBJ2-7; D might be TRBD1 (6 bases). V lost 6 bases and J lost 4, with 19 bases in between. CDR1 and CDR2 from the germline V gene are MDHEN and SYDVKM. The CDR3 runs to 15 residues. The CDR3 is CASRPSRTELYEQYF. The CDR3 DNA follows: TGTGCCAGCAGGCCAAGCCGGACAGAGCTTTACGAGCAGTACTTC.

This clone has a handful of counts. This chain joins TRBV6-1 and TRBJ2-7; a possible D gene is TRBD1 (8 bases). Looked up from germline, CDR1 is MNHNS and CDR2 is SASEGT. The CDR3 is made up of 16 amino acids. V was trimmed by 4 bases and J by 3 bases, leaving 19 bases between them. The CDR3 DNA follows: TGTGCCAGCAGTGTAGGGAGGGCAGGGGGCGTCTACGAGCAGTACTTC. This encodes CASSVGRAGGVYEQYF.

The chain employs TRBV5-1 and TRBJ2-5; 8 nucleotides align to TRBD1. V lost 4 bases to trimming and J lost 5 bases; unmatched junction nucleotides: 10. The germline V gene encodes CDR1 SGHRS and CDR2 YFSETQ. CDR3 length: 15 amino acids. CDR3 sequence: CASSNRDRIRETQYF. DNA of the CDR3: TGCGCCAGCAGCAACCGGGACAGGATCCGGGAGACCCAGTACTTC.

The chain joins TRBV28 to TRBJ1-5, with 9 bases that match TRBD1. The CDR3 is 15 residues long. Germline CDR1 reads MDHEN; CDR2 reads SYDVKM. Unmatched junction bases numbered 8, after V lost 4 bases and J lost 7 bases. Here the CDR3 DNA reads TGTGCCAGCAGTTATCGACAGGGGGGGGAGCAGCCCCAGCATTTT. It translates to CASSYRQGGEQPQHF.

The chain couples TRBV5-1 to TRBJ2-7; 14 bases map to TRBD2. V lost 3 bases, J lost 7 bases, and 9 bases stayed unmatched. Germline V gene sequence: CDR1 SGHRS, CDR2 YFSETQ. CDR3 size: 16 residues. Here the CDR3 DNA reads TGCGCCAGCAGCTCCGGGACTAGCGGGGGCAGTCGGGAGCAGTACTTC. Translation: CASSSGTSGGSREQYF.

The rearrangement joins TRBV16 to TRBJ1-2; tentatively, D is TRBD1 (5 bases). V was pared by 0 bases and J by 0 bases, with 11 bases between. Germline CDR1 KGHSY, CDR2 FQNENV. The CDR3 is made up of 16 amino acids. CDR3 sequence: CASSQSWDAANYGYTF. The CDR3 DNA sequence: TGTGCCAGCAGCCAATCGTGGGACGCCGCTAACTATGGCTACACCTTC.

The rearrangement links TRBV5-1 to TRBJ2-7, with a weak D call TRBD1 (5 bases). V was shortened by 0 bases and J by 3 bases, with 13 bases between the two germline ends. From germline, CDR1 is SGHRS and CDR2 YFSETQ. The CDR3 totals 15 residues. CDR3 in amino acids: CASSLGRVDYYEQYF. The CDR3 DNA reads TGCGCCAGCAGCTTGGGCAGGGTCGATTACTACGAGCAGTACTTC. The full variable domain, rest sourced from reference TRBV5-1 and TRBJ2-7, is KAGVTQTPRYLIKTRGQQVTLSCSPISGHRSVSWYQQTPGQGLQFLFEYFSETQRNKGNFPGRFSGRQFSNSRSEMNVSTLELGDSALYLCASSLGRVDYYEQYFGPGTRLTVT.

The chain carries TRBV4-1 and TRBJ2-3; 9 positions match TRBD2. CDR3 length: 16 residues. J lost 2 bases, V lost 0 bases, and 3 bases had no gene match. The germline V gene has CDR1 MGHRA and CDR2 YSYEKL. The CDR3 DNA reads TGCGCCAGCAGCCAAGATGCTAGCGGGAACACAGATACGCAGTATTTT. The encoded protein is CASSQDASGNTDTQYF.